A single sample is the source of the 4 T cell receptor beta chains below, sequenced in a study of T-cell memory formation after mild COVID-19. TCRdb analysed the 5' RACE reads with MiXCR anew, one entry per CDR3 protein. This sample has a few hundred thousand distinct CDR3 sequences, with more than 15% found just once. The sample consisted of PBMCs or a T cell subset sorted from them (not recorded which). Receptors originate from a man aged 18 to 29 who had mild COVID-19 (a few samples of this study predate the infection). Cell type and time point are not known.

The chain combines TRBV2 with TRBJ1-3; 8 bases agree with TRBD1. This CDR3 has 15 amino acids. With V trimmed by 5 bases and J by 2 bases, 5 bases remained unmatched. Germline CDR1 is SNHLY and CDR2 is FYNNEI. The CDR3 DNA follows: TGTGCCAGCAGTTACCTCAGGGGGCCTGGAAACACCATATATTTT. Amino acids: CASSYLRGPGNTIYF.

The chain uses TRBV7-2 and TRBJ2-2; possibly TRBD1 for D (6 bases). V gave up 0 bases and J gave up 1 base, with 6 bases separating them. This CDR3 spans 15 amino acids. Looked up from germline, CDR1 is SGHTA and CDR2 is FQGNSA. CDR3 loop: CASSLARGNTGELFF. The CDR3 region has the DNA TGTGCCAGCAGCTTAGCCAGGGGGAACACCGGGGAGCTGTTTTTT.

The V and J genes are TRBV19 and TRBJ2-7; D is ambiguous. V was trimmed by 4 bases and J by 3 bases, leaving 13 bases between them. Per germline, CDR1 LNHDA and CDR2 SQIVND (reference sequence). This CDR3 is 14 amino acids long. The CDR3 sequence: CASSNPPDVYEQYF. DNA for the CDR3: TGTGCCAGTAGTAACCCACCAGACGTCTACGAGCAGTACTTC.

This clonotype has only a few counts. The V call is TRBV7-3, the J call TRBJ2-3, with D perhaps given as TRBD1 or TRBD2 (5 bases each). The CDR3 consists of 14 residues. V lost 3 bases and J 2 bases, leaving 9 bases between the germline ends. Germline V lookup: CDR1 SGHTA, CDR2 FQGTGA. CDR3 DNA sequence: TGTGCCAGCAGCTTCCTCGGGACCACAGATACGCAGTATTTT. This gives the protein CASSFLGTTDTQYF.